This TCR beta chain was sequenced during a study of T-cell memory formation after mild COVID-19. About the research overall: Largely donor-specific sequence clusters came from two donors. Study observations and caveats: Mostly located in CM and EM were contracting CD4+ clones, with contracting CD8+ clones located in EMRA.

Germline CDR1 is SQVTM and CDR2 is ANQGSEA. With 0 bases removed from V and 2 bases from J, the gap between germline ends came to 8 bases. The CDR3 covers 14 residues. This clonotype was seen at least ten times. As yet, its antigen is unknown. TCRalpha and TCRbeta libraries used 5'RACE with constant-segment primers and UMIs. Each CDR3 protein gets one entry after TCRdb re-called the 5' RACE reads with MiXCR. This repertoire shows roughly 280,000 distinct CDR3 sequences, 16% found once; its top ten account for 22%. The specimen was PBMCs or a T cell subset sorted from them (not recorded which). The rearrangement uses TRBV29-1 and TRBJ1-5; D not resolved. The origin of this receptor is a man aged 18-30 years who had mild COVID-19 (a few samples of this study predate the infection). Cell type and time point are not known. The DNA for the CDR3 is TGCAGCGTTGAAGAAAGCGGGGGCAATCAGCCCCAGCATTTT. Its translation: CSVEESGGNQPQHF. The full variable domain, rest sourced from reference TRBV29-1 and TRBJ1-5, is SAVISQKPSRDICQRGTSLTIQCQVDSQVTMMFWYRQQPGQSLTLIATANQGSEATYESGFVIDKFPISRPNLTFSTLTVSNMSPEDSSIYLCSVEESGGNQPQHFGDGTRLSIL.